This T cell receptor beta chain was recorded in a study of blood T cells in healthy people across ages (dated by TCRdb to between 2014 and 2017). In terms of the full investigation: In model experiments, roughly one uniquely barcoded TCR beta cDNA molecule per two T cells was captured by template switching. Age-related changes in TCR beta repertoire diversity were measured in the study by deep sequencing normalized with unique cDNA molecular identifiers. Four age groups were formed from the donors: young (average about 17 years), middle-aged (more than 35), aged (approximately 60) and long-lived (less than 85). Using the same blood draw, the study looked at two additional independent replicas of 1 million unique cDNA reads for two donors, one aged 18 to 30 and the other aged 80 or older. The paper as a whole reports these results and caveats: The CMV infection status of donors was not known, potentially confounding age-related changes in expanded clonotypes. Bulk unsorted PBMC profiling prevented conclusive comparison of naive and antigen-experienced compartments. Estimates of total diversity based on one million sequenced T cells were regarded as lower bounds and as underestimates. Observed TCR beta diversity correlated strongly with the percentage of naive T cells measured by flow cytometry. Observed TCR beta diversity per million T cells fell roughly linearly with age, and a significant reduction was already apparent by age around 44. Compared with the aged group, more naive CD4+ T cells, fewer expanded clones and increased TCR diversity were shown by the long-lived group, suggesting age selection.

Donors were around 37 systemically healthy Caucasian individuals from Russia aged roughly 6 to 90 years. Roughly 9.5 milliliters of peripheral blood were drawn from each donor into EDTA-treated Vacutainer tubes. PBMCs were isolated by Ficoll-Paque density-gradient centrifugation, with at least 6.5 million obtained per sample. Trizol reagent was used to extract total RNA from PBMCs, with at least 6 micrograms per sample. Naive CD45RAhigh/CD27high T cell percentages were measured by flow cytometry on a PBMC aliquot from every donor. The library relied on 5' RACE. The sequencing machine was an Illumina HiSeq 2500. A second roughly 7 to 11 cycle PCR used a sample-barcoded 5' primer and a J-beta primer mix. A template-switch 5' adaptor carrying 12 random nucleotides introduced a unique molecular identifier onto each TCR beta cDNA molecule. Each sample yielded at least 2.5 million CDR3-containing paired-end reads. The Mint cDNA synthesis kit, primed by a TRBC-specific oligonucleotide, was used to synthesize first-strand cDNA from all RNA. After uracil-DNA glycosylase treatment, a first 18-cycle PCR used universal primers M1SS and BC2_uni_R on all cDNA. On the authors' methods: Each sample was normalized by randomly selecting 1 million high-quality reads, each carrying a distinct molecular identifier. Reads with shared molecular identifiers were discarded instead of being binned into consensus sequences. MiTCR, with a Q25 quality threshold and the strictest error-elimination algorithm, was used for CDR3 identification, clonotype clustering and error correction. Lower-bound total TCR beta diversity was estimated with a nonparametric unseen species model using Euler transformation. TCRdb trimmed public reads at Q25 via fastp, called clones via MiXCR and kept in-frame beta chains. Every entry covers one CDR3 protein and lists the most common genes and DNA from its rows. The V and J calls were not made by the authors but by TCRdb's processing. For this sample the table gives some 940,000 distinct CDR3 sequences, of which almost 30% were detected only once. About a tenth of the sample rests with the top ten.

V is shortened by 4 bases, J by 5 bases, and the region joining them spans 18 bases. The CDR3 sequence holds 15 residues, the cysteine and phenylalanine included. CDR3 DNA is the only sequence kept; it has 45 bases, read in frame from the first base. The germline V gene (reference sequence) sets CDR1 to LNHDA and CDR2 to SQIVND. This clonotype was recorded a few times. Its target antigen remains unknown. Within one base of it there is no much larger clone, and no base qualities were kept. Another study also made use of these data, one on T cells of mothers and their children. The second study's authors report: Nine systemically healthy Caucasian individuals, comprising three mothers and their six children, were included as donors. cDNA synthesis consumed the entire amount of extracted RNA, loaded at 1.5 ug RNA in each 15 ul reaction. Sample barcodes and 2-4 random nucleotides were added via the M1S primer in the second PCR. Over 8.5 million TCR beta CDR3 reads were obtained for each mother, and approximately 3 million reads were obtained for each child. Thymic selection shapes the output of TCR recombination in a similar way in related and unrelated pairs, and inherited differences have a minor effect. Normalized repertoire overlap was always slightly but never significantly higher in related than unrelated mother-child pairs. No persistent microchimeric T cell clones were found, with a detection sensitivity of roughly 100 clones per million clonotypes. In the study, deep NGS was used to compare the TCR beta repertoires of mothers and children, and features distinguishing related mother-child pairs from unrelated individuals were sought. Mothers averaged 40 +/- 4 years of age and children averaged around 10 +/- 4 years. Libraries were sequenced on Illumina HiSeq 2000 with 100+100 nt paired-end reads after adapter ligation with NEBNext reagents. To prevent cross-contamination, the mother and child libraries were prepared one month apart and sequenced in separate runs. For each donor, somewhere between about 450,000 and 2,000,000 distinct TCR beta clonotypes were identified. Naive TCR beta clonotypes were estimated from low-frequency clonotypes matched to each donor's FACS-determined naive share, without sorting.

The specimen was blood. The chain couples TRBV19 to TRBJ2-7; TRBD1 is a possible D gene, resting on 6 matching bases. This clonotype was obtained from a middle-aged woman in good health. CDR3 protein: CASSTYDTGPHEQYF. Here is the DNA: TGTGCCAGTAGTACTTATGATACAGGGCCCCACGAGCAGTACTTC.